This entry concerns a single T cell receptor (beta chain). The data were taken from a study of T cell responses to AZD1222 COVID-19 vaccine. Generated by immunoSEQ multiplex PCR, the TCRdb table keeps only in-frame clones and is missing some. The table has about 96,000 clones, 85% to 90% seen once. There are 15 residues in the CDR3. V lost 1 base to trimming and J lost 4 bases, with 13 bases between them. Germline-derived CDR1 and CDR2 are LGHNA and YSLEER. This specimen consisted of peripheral blood, obtained on day 0 of AZD1222 vaccination. This receptor was taken from an adult in good health. The genes are TRBV4-3 and TRBJ2-5; weak D call: TRBD1 (5 bases). The CDR3 DNA reads as TGCGCCAGCAGCCAAGCAAGGCTTAGGGGAGAGACCCAGTACTTC. Translated, it gives CASSQARLRGETQYF.